A single sample is the source of the 4 T cell receptor beta chains below, sequenced in a study of cytomegalovirus exposure and HLA in healthy donors. PCR used 60 Vbeta primers and 13 Jbeta primers. The assay was immunoSEQ multiplex PCR, and TCRdb's table has in-frame clones only and misses some. Here the sample spans over 100,000 clones, about 80% being singletons. Sample: PBMCs. These receptors were collected from a woman aged 45 to 65 in good health and CMV-seropositive.

The chain recombines TRBV11-2 with TRBJ2-3; tentative D call: TRBD1 (9 bases). V was shortened by 4 bases and J by 5 bases, with 16 bases between the two germline ends. Germline V gives CDR1 SGHAT, CDR2 FQNNGV. The CDR3 is made up of 15 amino acids. The CDR3 loop is CASSSGGGQGDTQYF. The CDR3 DNA follows: TGTGCCAGCAGCTCGGGGGGGGGACAGGGAGATACGCAGTATTTT.

This rearrangement joins TRBV5-6 to TRBJ2-1, with 8 bases aligning to TRBD1. The CDR3 length is 16 residues. Germline-derived CDR1 and CDR2 are SGHDT and YYEEEE. The junction had 5 bases not matched to a gene; V was cut back by 1 base and J by 2 bases. CDR3 sequence reads: CASSLLSRGPYNEQFF. CDR3 DNA: TGTGCCAGCAGCTTGCTCAGCAGGGGGCCCTACAATGAGCAGTTCTTC.

CDR3 DNA: TGTGCCAGCAGGCTAAGCAGGGATGAAGCTTTCTTT. Protein product: CASRLSRDEAFF. The chain couples TRBV7-9 to TRBJ1-1; D is possibly TRBD1 (5 bases). The CDR3 sequence is 12 residues long. The V gene's germline CDR1 is SEHNR and CDR2 FQNEAQ (reference sequence). The ends were cut back, 6 bases at V and 7 bases at J, with 12 bases in the middle.

V gene TRBV27 combines with J gene TRBJ1-3; 8 nucleotides line up with TRBD1. Germline CDR1 and CDR2: MNHEY and SMNVEV (reference sequence). The CDR3 is 13 amino acids. The trim removed 9 bases at V and 3 bases at J, leaving 4 bases unmatched. This chain's CDR3 is CASQGARGNTIYF. The CDR3 region has the DNA TGTGCCAGTCAGGGGGCGCGTGGAAACACCATATATTTT.